These 26 T cell receptor beta chains originate from one sample sequenced in a study of cytomegalovirus exposure and HLA in healthy donors. The PCR made use of 60 Vbeta and 13 Jbeta primers. Some clones are missing from TCRdb's copy, which holds only in-frame ones; the method was immunoSEQ multiplex PCR. The data contain under 110,000 clones, 70% to 85% of them singletons. The sample taken for sequencing was PBMCs. The receptor source for this set is a boy aged 5-17 years in good health and CMV-seronegative.

The chain carries TRBV2 and TRBJ2-1; no firm D call. With 4 bases removed from V and 1 base from J, the gap between germline ends came to 5 bases. The V gene's germline CDR1 is SNHLY and CDR2 FYNNEI. The CDR3 runs 13 residues. The CDR3 reads CASSARSYNEQFF. The DNA of the CDR3 is TGTGCCAGCAGTGCGAGGTCCTACAATGAGCAGTTCTTC.

This chain joins TRBV6-5 and TRBJ1-1; the match to TRBD1 covers 8 bases. CDR1 MNHEY and CDR2 SVGAGI come from the germline V gene. This CDR3 has 14 residues. The V gene end was trimmed by 4 bases and the J gene end by 7 bases; junction bases not matched to a gene: 8. CDR3 loop: CASSSSGGSGEAFF. For the CDR3, the DNA is TGTGCCAGCAGTTCCTCAGGGGGCTCGGGTGAAGCTTTCTTT.

This clone was seen only once. This chain uses TRBV28 with TRBJ1-2, with 9 bases identical to TRBD1. CDR1 and CDR2 from the germline V gene are MDHEN and SYDVKM. The CDR3 runs to 12 residues. Trimming removed 7 bases from V and 8 bases from J; junction bases left unmatched: 5. In DNA, the CDR3 is TGTGCCAGCAACAGGGGGCTGGGGGGCTACACCTTC. Protein: CASNRGLGGYTF.

The chain uses TRBV14 and TRBJ1-5; D unresolved. Germline CDR1 reads SGHDN; CDR2 reads FVKESK. V lost 3 bases and J lost 5, with 8 bases in between. The CDR3 extends over 13 amino acids. The CDR3 DNA reads as TGTGCCAGCAGCCAGGGAGTGTATCAGCCCCAGCATTTT. This codes for CASSQGVYQPQHF.

The CDR3: CASGGQGLVEQYF. The CDR3 coding sequence is TGTGCCAGCGGGGGACAGGGTCTTGTCGAGCAGTACTTC. This chain connects TRBV6-6 to TRBJ2-7, with 9 nucleotides matching TRBD1. The germline V gene has CDR1 MNHNY and CDR2 SVGAGI (reference sequence). Trimming took 8 bases from V and 6 from J; bases not matched to a gene: 8. This CDR3 spans 13 amino acids.

The V and J genes are TRBV2 and TRBJ2-3; the match to TRBD2 covers 14 bases. The germline V gene encodes CDR1 SNHLY and CDR2 FYNNEI. V lost 9 bases and J lost 11; bases outside the gene matches: 7. This CDR3 has 13 residues. The CDR3 reads CARGLAGAPGQYF. The CDR3 nucleotides are TGTGCCAGGGGACTAGCGGGAGCCCCGGGGCAGTATTTT.

The chain uses TRBV6-1 and TRBJ2-3, with 10 nucleotides matching TRBD1. Germline V gene lookup returns CDR1 MNHNS and CDR2 SASEGT. This CDR3 has 15 residues. The J segment lost 4 bases and the V segment lost 0 bases, leaving 1 base of the junction unmatched. For the CDR3, the DNA is TGTGCCAGCAGTGAAGCGACAGGGGGCCCAGATACGCAGTATTTT. Translation gives CASSEATGGPDTQYF.

V is TRBV28 and J is TRBJ1-5; 12 bases are shared with TRBD1. The CDR3 runs to 14 residues. CDR1 is MDHEN, CDR2 SYDVKM, per germline. The junction had 0 bases not matched to a gene; V was cut back by 2 bases and J by 7 bases. Here the CDR3 DNA reads TGTGCCAGCAGTTTAGGGACAGGGGGCCAGCCCCAGCATTTT. As protein: CASSLGTGGQPQHF.

The chain employs TRBV11-2 and TRBJ2-7; D uncertain. CDR3 length equals 13 residues. V lost 3 bases, J lost 2 bases, and 8 bases lay in between. Germline values: CDR1 SGHAT, CDR2 FQNNGV. The CDR3 nucleotides are TGTGCCAGCAGCTTGGTCGGTACCTACGAGCAGTACTTC. Translated, it gives CASSLVGTYEQYF.

V usage is TRBV5-1 and J usage is TRBJ1-2, with 7 positions matching TRBD1. The CDR3 length is 14 residues. Germline V gene data show CDR1 as SGHRS and CDR2 as YFSETQ. V was pared by 4 bases and J by 0 bases, with 3 bases of the junction left unmatched. The CDR3 loop is CASSPGQPNYGYTF. Written as DNA, the CDR3 is TGCGCCAGCAGCCCGGGACAGCCTAACTATGGCTACACCTTC.

CDR3 loop: CASDRDRGVNQPQHF. The CDR3 DNA reads TGTGCCAGTGACCGGGACAGGGGTGTCAATCAGCCCCAGCATTTT. The chain joins TRBV19 to TRBJ1-5; 10 bases fit TRBD1. The V and J ends lost 8 bases and 3 bases, in that order; junction bases with no gene match: 7. CDR1 is LNHDA, CDR2 SQIVND, per germline (reference sequence). The CDR3 has 15 amino acids. The variable domain in full, with the rest retrieved from reference TRBV19 and TRBJ1-5, is DGGITQSPKYLFRKEGQNVTLSCEQNLNHDAMYWYRQDPGQGLRLIYYSQIVNDFQKGDIAEGYSVSREKKESFPLTVTSAQKNPTAFYLCASDRDRGVNQPQHFGDGTRLSIL.

This chain uses TRBV6-1 with TRBJ1-2; no definite D call. The V end was cut by 10 bases, the J end by 3 bases, with 18 bases between. Per the germline V gene, CDR1 is MNHNS and CDR2 is SASEGT. The CDR3 runs 14 residues. CDR3 region: CATLGGVWDYGYTF. The CDR3 region has the DNA TGTGCCACCTTAGGAGGAGTTTGGGACTATGGCTACACCTTC.

V and J are TRBV4-2 and TRBJ1-3, with D unclear. Germline-derived CDR1 and CDR2 are LGHNA and YNFKEQ. Trimming stripped 0 bases from V and 0 bases from J, with 12 bases between. CDR3 length: 17 amino acids. The CDR3 coding sequence is TGTGCCAGCAGCCAAGATCCTACCGAGCACTCTGGAAACACCATATATTTT. Its translation: CASSQDPTEHSGNTIYF.

The chain links TRBV2 to TRBJ1-1; D call uncertain. The CDR3 has 13 amino acids. Germline values: CDR1 SNHLY, CDR2 FYNNEI. The V end lost 2 bases, the J end lost 2 bases, and 6 bases lay between the germline ends. The DNA of the CDR3 is TGTGCCAGCAGTGAACAGTTCAACACTGAAGCTTTCTTT. It yields the protein CASSEQFNTEAFF. Combining the CDR3 with reference TRBV2 and TRBJ1-1 gives the whole variable domain EPEVTQTPSHQVTQMGQEVILRCVPISNHLYFYWYRQILGQKVEFLVSFYNNEISEKSEIFDDQFSVERPDGSNFTLKIRSTKLEDSAMYFCASSEQFNTEAFFGQGTRLTVV.

This clone was recorded a few times. This chain joins TRBV2 and TRBJ2-7, with 14 nucleotides matching TRBD2. Per the germline V gene, CDR1 is SNHLY and CDR2 is FYNNEI. This CDR3 spans 14 amino acids. With V trimmed by 6 bases and J by 6 bases, 4 bases remained unmatched. This CDR3 reads CASRGLAGAGEQYF. In DNA form, the CDR3 reads TGTGCCAGCAGGGGACTAGCGGGAGCGGGCGAGCAGTACTTC.

The chain joins TRBV6-4 to TRBJ2-2, with D unresolved. This CDR3 is built from 14 residues. The germline V gene encodes CDR1 MRHNA and CDR2 SNTAGT. The V and J ends lost 8 bases and 5 bases respectively, with 15 bases between them. This CDR3 reads CASAQNPRTGELFF. Here the CDR3 DNA reads TGTGCCAGCGCCCAAAACCCTCGGACCGGGGAGCTGTTTTTT.

This clone appeared a single time. This chain connects TRBV14 to TRBJ2-1, with D perhaps TRBD2 (6 bases). V dropped 3 bases and J dropped 4 bases, with 7 bases sitting between them. The germline CDR1 and CDR2 sequences are SGHDN and FVKESK. This CDR3 has 13 residues. The CDR3 region has the DNA TGTGCCAGCAGCCAGGGACTGTACAATGAGCAGTTCTTC. Its translation is CASSQGLYNEQFF.

This chain links TRBV28 with TRBJ2-3; D is perhaps TRBD1 (6 bases). Germline loops: CDR1 MDHEN, CDR2 SYDVKM. The CDR3 length is 12 residues. Trimming removed 10 bases at V and 5 bases at J, with 13 bases between. The CDR3 bases are TGTGCCACCAGGACAGAAAAAGATACGCAGTATTTT. Encoded protein: CATRTEKDTQYF.

The chain is built from TRBV7-2 and TRBJ1-1; D is perhaps TRBD1 (5 bases). Germline V gene lookup returns CDR1 SGHTA and CDR2 FQGNSA. The V end was cut by 5 bases, the J end by 1 base, with 14 bases between. This CDR3 spans 15 amino acids. The CDR3 nucleotides read TGTGCCAGCAGCGACCAAGGGGACTGGAACACTGAAGCTTTCTTT. Protein: CASSDQGDWNTEAFF.

In this sample, this clone turned up a few times. The chain has TRBV7-2 and TRBJ2-7; TRBD1 aligns across 11 bases. In germline, CDR1 is SGHTA, CDR2 FQGNSA. This CDR3 spans 15 amino acids. Trimming removed 2 bases from V and 3 bases from J; junction bases left unmatched: 3. DNA of the CDR3: TGTGCCAGCAGCTTAATAGGGACAGGGGGCTACGAGCAGTACTTC. It yields the protein CASSLIGTGGYEQYF.

This chain uses TRBV20-1 with TRBJ1-2; the D is unclear. Per the germline V gene, CDR1 is DFQATT and CDR2 is SNEGSKA (reference sequence). The V end was cut by 6 bases, the J end by 8 bases, with 13 bases between. This CDR3 has 11 residues. The CDR3, as DNA: TGCAGTGCAGCGGAAGACGGGGGCTACACCTTC. The encoded protein is CSAAEDGGYTF.

V and J are TRBV27 and TRBJ1-5; 10 positions match TRBD1. The CDR3 extends over 17 amino acids. The trim removed 5 bases at V and 4 bases at J, leaving 11 bases unmatched. CDR1 and CDR2 (germline): MNHEY, SMNVEV (reference sequence). The CDR3 loop reads CASSAFPGTGANQPQHF. CDR3 DNA: TGTGCCAGCAGTGCCTTTCCCGGGACAGGGGCGAATCAGCCCCAGCATTTT.

CDR3 DNA: TGTGCCAGAAGCTTGGCGAAAAGGGGGCTGCTTCTTTGGTGGGCCAACGTCCTGACTTTC. Translating it yields CARSLAKRGLLLWWANVLTF. This sequence joins TRBV5-3 and TRBJ2-6; TRBD1 aligns across 7 bases. TRBV5-3 is an ORF, with its function uncertain. The CDR3 consists of 20 residues. Trimming took 0 bases from V and 5 from J; bases not matched to a gene: 17.

The chain has TRBV7-9 and TRBJ1-2; D might be TRBD1 (6 bases). The V gene's germline CDR1 is SEHNR and CDR2 FQNEAQ (reference sequence). V lost 2 bases, J lost 3 bases, and 19 bases lay in between. This CDR3 is built from 17 residues. DNA for the CDR3: TGTGCCAGCAGCTTAAGGGGTGGGCAGGGGATGGACTATGGCTACACCTTC. It encodes CASSLRGGQGMDYGYTF.

This clone was observed a few times. The DNA for the CDR3 is TGTGCCAGCAGTGGTTGGACTAGCGGGTCCCCTGGGCAGTTCTTC. Its translation is CASSGWTSGSPGQFF. The V call is TRBV6-1, the J call TRBJ2-1, with 11 bases that match TRBD2. This CDR3 region has 15 residues. V shed 4 bases, J shed 12 bases, and the junction held 11 bases outside the gene matches. Germline values: CDR1 MNHNS, CDR2 SASEGT.

The chain combines TRBV29-1 with TRBJ1-2, with 7 positions matching TRBD1. This CDR3 comprises 15 residues. CDR1 is SQVTM, CDR2 ANQGSEA, per germline. V was clipped by 6 bases and J by 3 bases; unmatched bases: 13. CDR3 sequence (DNA): TGCAGCGTCCCCGGGACAGTATCCTCATACTATGGCTACACCTTC. It specifies CSVPGTVSSYYGYTF.